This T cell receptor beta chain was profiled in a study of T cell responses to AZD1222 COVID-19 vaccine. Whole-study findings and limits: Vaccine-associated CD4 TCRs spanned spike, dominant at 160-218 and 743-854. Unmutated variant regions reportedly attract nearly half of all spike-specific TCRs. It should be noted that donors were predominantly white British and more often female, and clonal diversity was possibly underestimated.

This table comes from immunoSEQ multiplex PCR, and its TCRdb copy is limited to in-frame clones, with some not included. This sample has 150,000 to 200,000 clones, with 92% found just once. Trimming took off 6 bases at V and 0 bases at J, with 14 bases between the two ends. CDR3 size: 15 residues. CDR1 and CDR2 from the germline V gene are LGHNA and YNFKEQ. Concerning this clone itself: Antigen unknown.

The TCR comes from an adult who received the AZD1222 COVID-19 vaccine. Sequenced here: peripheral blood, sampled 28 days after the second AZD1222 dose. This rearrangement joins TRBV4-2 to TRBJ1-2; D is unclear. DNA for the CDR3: TGTGCCAGCAGTCAAATGCAGGAATCTAACTATGGCTACACCTTC. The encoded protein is CASSQMQESNYGYTF.